This is a list of T cell receptor beta chains from one sample in a study of cytomegalovirus exposure and HLA in healthy donors. TCRdb's copy holds only in-frame clones and misses some; the assay was immunoSEQ multiplex PCR. Of over 150,000 clones in the sample, roughly 80% were seen once. Sequences were obtained from PBMCs. These receptors were obtained from a human donor in good health. CDR3s include the opening cysteine and the closing phenylalanine or tryptophan. The D gene is left open where the match is weak. Some rows have no size entry. The others give once, few or many, or a class for an expanded clone.

>TRBJ2-3|TRBV7-2|few|TRBD2
TGTGCCAGCAGCTTATTTAGCGGGGGTGCTACAGATACGCAGTATTTT
CASSLFSGGATDTQYF
>TRBJ1-2|TRBV6-5|-|-
TGTGCCAGTCAGCCAGGAGGGCAGACCAACTATGGCTACACCTTC
CASQPGGQTNYGYTF
>TRBJ2-5|TRBV2|-|-
TGTGCCAGCAGGTCCAGCGCACAAGAGACCCAGTACTTC
CASRSSAQETQYF
>TRBJ2-7|TRBV4-3|few|TRBD2
TGCGCCAGCAGCCAAGAAAGGACTAGCGGGGGGTACTCCTACGAGCAGTACTTC
CASSQERTSGGYSYEQYF
>TRBJ1-1|TRBV5-1|-|-
TGCGCCAGCAGCTTGGAGGGGGTGAACACTGAAGCTTTCTTT
CASSLEGVNTEAFF
>TRBJ1-1|TRBV4-2|-|TRBD1
TGTGCCAGCACCTCCCGGCATGGACAGGAGAACACTGAAGCTTTCTTT
CASTSRHGQENTEAFF
>TRBJ1-6|TRBV19|-|-
TGTGCCAGTAGTATCGGGATTTCGAATTCACCCCTCCACTTT
CASSIGISNSPLHF
>TRBJ1-2|TRBV7-9|-|-
TGTGCCAGCAGCCAGACAAATAACTATGGCTACACCTTC
CASSQTNNYGYTF
>TRBJ2-1|TRBV4-3|-|TRBD2
TGCGCCAGCAGCCAAGATACTAGCGGGGGGTTGTACAATGAGCAGTTCTTC
CASSQDTSGGLYNEQFF
>TRBJ1-5|TRBV2|-|TRBD1
TGTGCCAGCAGTACCACCACAGGGGTTCCGCAGCCCCAGCATTTT
CASSTTTGVPQPQHF
>TRBJ2-2|TRBV5-6|few|TRBD1
TGTGCCAGCAGCTTTACCGGGACAGGGGCCAGCGGGGAGCTGTTTTTT
CASSFTGTGASGELFF
>TRBJ1-2|TRBV7-2|few|TRBD1
TGTGCCAGCAGCCTCACGGCCTCGGGGACAGCCTCCTATGGCTACACCTTC
CASSLTASGTASYGYTF
>TRBJ1-5|TRBV28|-|-
TGTGCCAGCTGGATTAGGGGCAGCAATCAGCCCCAGCATTTT
CASWIRGSNQPQHF
>TRBJ2-3|TRBV6-5|once|TRBD1
TGTGCCAGCAGTTACAAGACAGGGGGAAGCACAGATACGCAGTATTTT
CASSYKTGGSTDTQYF
>TRBJ1-5|TRBV6-1|-|TRBD1
TGTGCCGGGGGTCTAGGACAGGGATCGAATCAGCCCCAGCATTTT
CAGGLGQGSNQPQHF
>TRBJ1-3|TRBV5-4|-|-
TGTGCCAGCAGCTTGGCCGGCGGATCTGGAAACACCATATATTTT
CASSLAGGSGNTIYF
>TRBJ2-7|TRBV9|-|TRBD1
TGTGCCAGCAGCGTAGGGACAGGGGGTATCTACGAGCAGTACTTC
CASSVGTGGIYEQYF
>TRBJ2-7|TRBV6-5|-|-
TGTGCCAGCAGTTACTTATTCACAGGGATCCACGAGCAGTACTTC
CASSYLFTGIHEQYF
>TRBJ2-3|TRBV19|-|-
TGTGCCAGTAGTATAGTCGAGGGATCAGATACGCAGTATTTT
CASSIVEGSDTQYF
>TRBJ2-1|TRBV4-3|-|-
TGCGCCAGCAGCCAAGAGGTCGCGGGCGAGCAGTTCTTC
CASSQEVAGEQFF
>TRBJ2-7|TRBV2|-|-
TGTGCCAGCAGTCCCTTGACAGGTTTATGGGACGAGCAGTACTTC
CASSPLTGLWDEQYF
>TRBJ2-2|TRBV2|-|TRBD1
TGTGCCAGCAGCGCCGGGACAGGGGGAACCGGGGAGCTGTTTTTT
CASSAGTGGTGELFF
>TRBJ1-1|TRBV4-1|-|-
TGCGCCAGCAGCCAAGATCCGACAGGAACGGGGATGAACACTGAAGCTTTCTTT
CASSQDPTGTGMNTEAFF
>TRBJ1-1|TRBV7-2|-|TRBD1
TGTGCCAGCAGCTTAACGACAGGGGGCTATACTGAAGCTTTCTTT
CASSLTTGGYTEAFF
>TRBJ2-3|TRBV4-3|-|-
TGCGCCAGCAGCCAAGACATAGGGGCGGGGAACACAGATACGCAGTATTTT
CASSQDIGAGNTDTQYF
>TRBJ2-1|TRBV7-3|-|TRBD2
TGTGCCAGCAGCTTAATACTAGCGGGGCCCAATGAGCAGTTCTTC
CASSLILAGPNEQFF
>TRBJ1-2|TRBV7-2|-|TRBD1
TGTGCCAGCAGCCGCGGACAGGGGGTATCGGATGGCTACACCTTC
CASSRGQGVSDGYTF
>TRBJ1-1|TRBV7-2|-|-
TGTGCCAGCAGCTTATATGCGGGATCTGAAGCTTTCTTT
CASSLYAGSEAFF
>TRBJ2-7|TRBV18|-|-
TGTGCCAGCTCATCGGGTTTAGAGCAGTACTTC
CASSSGLEQYF
>TRBJ1-5|TRBV19|-|-
TGTGCCACTTCAAGGGGCAGGGATAGCAATCAGCCCCAGCATTTT
CATSRGRDSNQPQHF
>TRBJ1-6|TRBV5-1|-|TRBD1
TGCGCCAGCAGCTTACCTGACAGGGAAAATTCACCCCTCCACTTT
CASSLPDRENSPLHF
>TRBJ1-1|TRBV10-3|few|-
TGTGCCATCAGTGGGTCCAATGTGGCAACTGAAGCTTTCTTT
CAISGSNVATEAFF
>TRBJ2-7|TRBV10-1|-|TRBD1
TGCGCCATCTCGGACAGGGGGGGCGAGCAGTACTTC
CAISDRGGEQYF
>TRBJ2-2|TRBV11-3|few|-
TGTGCCAGCAGCGTCCCGGAGGGGCCCGGGGAGCTGTTTTTT
CASSVPEGPGELFF
>TRBJ1-2|TRBV5-5|-|-
TGTGCCAGCAGCTTGGACAGGGCTGGGTATGGCTACACCTTC
CASSLDRAGYGYTF
>TRBJ2-3|TRBV6-5|-|-
TGTGCCAGCAGAACAACAGGGGATACGCAGTATTTT
CASRTTGDTQYF
>TRBJ2-1|TRBV29-1|-|-
TGCAGCGTTGAAGCGGAGGGGGCACGGTGGGGTGAGCAGTTCTTC
CSVEAEGARWGEQFF
>TRBJ1-2|TRBV19|once|TRBD1
TGTGCCAGTAGTTCGGACAGGGAAAACTATGGCTACACCTTC
CASSSDRENYGYTF
>TRBJ2-7|TRBV9|-|-
TGTGCCAGCAGCGTAAAGACAGGGACTGTCCGCCACGAGCAGTACTTC
CASSVKTGTVRHEQYF
>TRBJ2-1|TRBV5-4|-|TRBD2
TGTGCCAGCAGCCCCCCTAGCGGATTGAACAATGAGCAGTTCTTC
CASSPPSGLNNEQFF
>TRBJ2-7|TRBV9|once|-
TGTGCCAGCAGCTCAGGGACTTCCGGGGGTGAGCAGTACTTC
CASSSGTSGGEQYF
>TRBJ2-7|TRBV12-2|-|-
TGTGCAAGTCGCTTAGTGGTGTTAGGTAGCCAGTTTTTCTGCGAGCAGTACTTC
CASRLVVLGSQFFCEQYF
>TRBJ1-1|TRBV7-9|-|TRBD1
TGTGCCAGCGCCCCAGGGGGCATGGGCACTGAAGCTTTCTTT
CASAPGGMGTEAFF
>TRBJ1-1|TRBV6-5|few|-
TGTGCCAGCAGTTACTCGGTCCGGGGCACTGAAGCTTTCTTT
CASSYSVRGTEAFF
>TRBJ2-7|TRBV7-6|-|-
TGTGCCAGCAGCTTAGGTGGAGGGGGCAACTACGAGCAGTACTTC
CASSLGGGGNYEQYF
>TRBJ1-2|TRBV27|-|TRBD1
TGTGCCAGCAGTTTGCTAGGGGGCGGCTATGGCTACACCTTC
CASSLLGGGYGYTF
>TRBJ1-2|TRBV6-5|-|TRBD1
TGTGCCAGCAGCCGGGACAGTTTCTATGGCTACACCTTC
CASSRDSFYGYTF
>TRBJ1-5|TRBV7-9|-|-
TGTTCCAGCAGCCATAAGGGGGGGCAGATGGGTTCTCAGCCCCAGCATTTT
CSSSHKGGQMGSQPQHF
>TRBJ2-7|TRBV21-1|-|-
TGTGCCAGCAGCGGACGGAGGTGCTACGAGCAGTACTTC
CASSGRRCYEQYF
>TRBJ1-2|TRBV4-2|-|TRBD1
TGTGCCAGCAGCCAAGCGGATGGACAGGGGGCTACCTATGGCTACACCTTC
CASSQADGQGATYGYTF
>TRBJ2-7|TRBV5-1|few|-
TGCGCCAGCAGCTTAAGCAACGAGCAGTACTTC
CASSLSNEQYF